Presented here are 2 T cell receptor beta chains from one specimen sequenced in a study of T cell clusters in autoimmune cytopenias (dated by TCRdb to between 2018 and 2021). TRB amplification used 250 ng of peripheral blood genomic DNA, some 38,000 genome equivalents, per sample. This sample was sequenced with an Illumina MiSeq. TRB rearrangements were amplified by multiplex PCR following a touch-down protocol, with the TRB-A and TRB-B primer pools mixed in one tube. Based on TCRdb reprocessing of the reads, there is one entry per CDR3 protein sequence, and DNA is missing. The table of this sample itemizes around 10,000 distinct CDR3 sequences. The ten largest make up roughly 21% of the sample. This same sample was also taken into another study, of T cell repertoires in aging, cancer and after chemotherapy.

Source material: peripheral blood. These receptors originate from a human donor in good health.

This clonotype is called medium-sized based on its frequency. The gene calls are TRBV18 and TRBJ1-6. The germline V gene encodes CDR1 KGHSH and CDR2 LQKENI. The CDR3 loop spans 13 amino acids. The CDR3 sequence: CASSQPGNSPLHF.

The chain joins TRBV5-4 to TRBJ2-1; as DNA is missing, the TRBD2 call by TCRdb cannot be tested. Per germline, CDR1 SGHNT and CDR2 YYREEE (reference sequence). The CDR3 is made up of 14 amino acids. The CDR3 is CASSQRGSYNEQFF. Using reference TRBV5-4 and TRBJ2-1 for the parts outside the CDR3, the full variable domain is ETGVTQSPTHLIKTRGQQVTLRCSSQSGHNTVSWYQQALGQGPQFIFQYYREEENGRGNFPPRFSGLQFPNYSSELNVNALELDDSALYLCASSQRGSYNEQFFGPGTRLTVL.